The present entry profiles one T cell receptor beta chain with its context. Authors' processing steps: Reference gene primer amplification gave nucleated cell count estimates. Profiled with immunoSEQ multiplex PCR; TCRdb holds only in-frame clones, not every one. The V and J calls and clone size are taken from that table; D and trimming were inferred from the DNA. The table shows 300,000 to 350,000 clones, with over 80% occurring only once. Enrollment of patients from Seattle took place during active infection, with longitudinal follow-up. This entry is derived from a study of blood T cell repertoires in COVID-19. Background on the study: Whether acute or convalescent, the COVID-19 samples came from the United States, Italy and Spain. PBMCs, B-cell-depleted T cells, or T cells were the source of the cDNA or gDNA that made up the material.

This TCR came from a woman between 45 and 60 years old with COVID-19, enrolled during active disease. The sample consisted of peripheral blood.

CDR3 amino acids: CASSLMAGGGEQYF. The CDR3 bases are TGTGCCAGCAGCTTAATGGCAGGGGGCGGCGAGCAGTACTTC. J is TRBJ2-7 and V is TRBV7-9, with 8 bases matching TRBD1. The germline CDR1 and CDR2 sequences are SEHNR and FQNEAQ (reference sequence). V was pared by 2 bases and J by 6 bases, with 6 bases of the junction left unmatched. There are 14 residues in the CDR3.